The rows below give T cell receptor beta chains drawn from one sample of a study of blood T cell repertoires in COVID-19. Libraries were prepared by immunoSEQ multiplex PCR; TCRdb keeps only in-frame clonotypes and omits some of them. The table shows 250,000 to 300,000 clones, with around 88% occurring only once. The specimen sequenced was peripheral blood. These receptors all come from a man aged 35 to 55 with acute or convalescent COVID-19. The CDR3 runs from the conserved cysteine through the conserved F or W. Each record gives: J gene, V gene, D gene, CDR3 protein, CDR3 DNA. D genes are given only for firm matches.

TRBJ2-3,TRBV11-3,TRBD1,CASSLRQGTDTQYF,TGTGCCAGCAGCCTTAGACAGGGGACAGATACGCAGTATTTT
TRBJ1-1,TRBV5-1,-,CASSPVSLMSGSTEAFF,TGCGCCAGCAGCCCCGTGAGCCTCATGAGCGGGAGCACTGAAGCTTTCTTT
TRBJ2-3,TRBV2,-,CASSIYSTDTQYF,TGTGCCAGCAGTATCTACAGCACAGATACGCAGTATTTT
TRBJ1-3,TRBV6-5,TRBD1,CASGPTGEGNTIYF,TGTGCCAGCGGCCCGACAGGGGAAGGAAACACCATATATTTT
TRBJ1-5,TRBV2,-,CASSEGSLNQPQHF,TGTGCCAGCAGTGAAGGATCACTTAATCAGCCCCAGCATTTT
TRBJ2-5,TRBV6-5,-,CASSLMGAQTQYF,TGTGCCAGCTCCTTGATGGGGGCCCAGACCCAGTACTTC
TRBJ1-4,TRBV29-1,-,CSVGAGSREKLFF,TGCAGCGTTGGGGCAGGATCAAGGGAAAAACTGTTTTTT
TRBJ1-5,TRBV7-2,TRBD1,CASSLVWTGSNQPQHF,TGTGCCAGCAGCTTAGTCTGGACAGGGAGCAATCAGCCCCAGCATTTT
TRBJ2-1,TRBV11-3,-,CASSLGTGYYNEQFF,TGTGCCAGCAGCTTAGGCACGGGGTATTACAATGAGCAGTTCTTC
TRBJ2-5,TRBV19,TRBD2,CAREGRARYF,TGTGCCAGGGAAGGGAGGGCTCGGTACTTC
TRBJ2-7,TRBV6-5,TRBD1,CASSSTTGAYEQYF,TGTGCCAGCAGTTCCACGACAGGGGCCTACGAGCAGTACTTC
TRBJ2-6,TRBV4-1,-,CASSQDLRGTGANVLTF,TGCGCCAGCAGCCAAGATCTAAGGGGGACCGGGGCCAACGTCCTGACTTTC
TRBJ2-7,TRBV5-5,-,CASSIQGYEQYF,TGTGCCAGCAGCATCCAGGGATACGAGCAGTACTTC
TRBJ2-3,TRBV5-5,-,CASSLVDSFLQDTQYF,TGTGCCAGCAGCTTAGTGGACAGTTTCCTCCAGGATACGCAGTATTTT
TRBJ2-3,TRBV7-2,-,CASSPFGGQTDTQYF,TGTGCCAGCAGCCCGTTTGGAGGGCAGACGGATACGCAGTATTTT
TRBJ1-5,TRBV7-8,-,CASSSLGDRQPQHF,TGTGCCAGCAGCTCCCTGGGAGATAGGCAGCCCCAGCATTTT
TRBJ1-2,TRBV6-5,-,CASLLYGYTF,TGTGCCAGCCTGTTGTATGGCTACACCTTC
TRBJ1-2,TRBV7-9,-,CASSPQGGYGYTF,TGTGCCAGCAGCCCCCAGGGAGGGTATGGCTACACCTTC
TRBJ1-2,TRBV18,-,CASSPTVDPNYGYTF,TGTGCCAGCTCACCAACTGTAGATCCGAACTATGGCTACACCTTC
TRBJ1-5,TRBV2,TRBD1,CASGQGVFQPQHF,TGTGCCAGCGGACAGGGAGTCTTTCAGCCCCAGCATTTT
TRBJ1-5,TRBV10-2,TRBD1,CASREGAFSNQPQHF,TGCGCCAGCAGGGAGGGGGCTTTTAGCAATCAGCCCCAGCATTTT
TRBJ2-7,TRBV11-3,-,CASSLDNGYEQYF,TGTGCCAGCAGCTTAGATAACGGCTACGAGCAGTACTTC